This T cell receptor (beta chain) was found in a study of blood T cell repertoires in COVID-19. About the study: T cells, B-cell-depleted T cells, or PBMCs provided the cDNA or gDNA that served as material.

Unmatched junction bases numbered 7, after V lost 5 bases and J lost 4 bases. The length of the CDR3 is 14 residues. The V gene's germline CDR1 is MDHEN and CDR2 SYDVKM. Authors' analysis steps: Amplifying reference gene primers gave estimates of nucleated cell counts. Repertoires were generated with immunoSEQ multiplex PCR, while TCRdb's copy carries only in-frame clones and drops some. V, J and clone size were drawn from that table, and D and trimming were deduced from the DNA. The sample includes about 160,000 clones, approximately 88% of them seen just once. The receptor comes from a woman in her fifties or sixties with acute or convalescent COVID-19. J is TRBJ1-2 and V is TRBV28; 7 bases line up with TRBD1. The sequencing sample was made of peripheral blood. This CDR3 is CASSPSGQLYGYTF. DNA for the CDR3: TGTGCCAGCAGTCCTTCGGGACAGCTCTATGGCTACACCTTC.